The rows below give T cell receptor beta chains drawn from one sample of a study of cytomegalovirus exposure and HLA in healthy donors. Using immunoSEQ multiplex PCR, the repertoire was profiled, and TCRdb retains in-frame clones only, with some absent. Found here are about 180,000 clones, more than 80% of them singletons; the top ten hold roughly 4.5%. Sample: PBMCs. The receptor set was obtained from a woman between 18 and 29 years old in good health and CMV-seropositive. CDR3s include the opening cysteine and the closing phenylalanine or tryptophan. Each record gives: clone size, V gene, D gene, J gene, CDR3 DNA, CDR3 protein. A D gene is named only where the DNA matches it firmly. Not every row has a clone size; where given, it reads once, few, many or a size class.

abundance: .; v_gene: TRBV30; d_gene: .; j_gene: TRBJ2-7; CDR3nt: TGTGCCTGGAGTGTCACGGAGACCTACGAGCAGTACTTC; CDR3aa: CAWSVTETYEQYF
abundance: .; v_gene: TRBV5-1; d_gene: TRBD2; j_gene: TRBJ2-3; CDR3nt: TGCGCCAGCAAGGGCGGGGGGTACACAGATACGCAGTATTTT; CDR3aa: CASKGGGYTDTQYF
abundance: .; v_gene: TRBV19; d_gene: .; j_gene: TRBJ2-1; CDR3nt: TGTGCCAGTAGGGACAGTCAGGGTGCCAATGAGCAGTTCTTC; CDR3aa: CASRDSQGANEQFF
abundance: .; v_gene: TRBV21-1; d_gene: .; j_gene: TRBJ2-5; CDR3nt: TGTGCCAGCAGCGGGGGGGTACAAGAGACCCAGTACTTC; CDR3aa: CASSGGVQETQYF
abundance: once; v_gene: TRBV6-6; d_gene: TRBD2; j_gene: TRBJ2-5; CDR3nt: TGTGCCAGCAGCTCACTAGCGGGCCCACAAGAGACCCAGTACTTC; CDR3aa: CASSSLAGPQETQYF
abundance: .; v_gene: TRBV28; d_gene: .; j_gene: TRBJ2-2; CDR3nt: TGTGCCACTCGGGTGGGTACGAACACCGGGGAGCTGTTTTTT; CDR3aa: CATRVGTNTGELFF
abundance: .; v_gene: TRBV7-2; d_gene: .; j_gene: TRBJ1-2; CDR3nt: TGTGCCAGCAGCTTCGGGGAGCCCAACTATGGCTACACCTTC; CDR3aa: CASSFGEPNYGYTF
abundance: .; v_gene: TRBV7-9; d_gene: .; j_gene: TRBJ2-7; CDR3nt: TGTGCCAGCAGCCAAGATTCAGGGGCGCAGTACTTC; CDR3aa: CASSQDSGAQYF
abundance: .; v_gene: TRBV28; d_gene: TRBD1; j_gene: TRBJ2-7; CDR3nt: TGTGCCAGCAGTCATACAGGGGAATACGAGCAGTACTTC; CDR3aa: CASSHTGEYEQYF
abundance: .; v_gene: TRBV19; d_gene: .; j_gene: TRBJ2-5; CDR3nt: TGTGCCAGTAGTATCAAGGACTGGTACCAAGAGACCCAGTACTTC; CDR3aa: CASSIKDWYQETQYF
abundance: .; v_gene: TRBV14; d_gene: TRBD1; j_gene: TRBJ1-1; CDR3nt: TGTGCCAGCAGCCACCGACAGGGTAAGAACACTGAAGCTTTCTTT; CDR3aa: CASSHRQGKNTEAFF